Listed below are T cell receptor beta chains from one sample, sequenced in a study of cytomegalovirus exposure and HLA in healthy donors. Sequenced by immunoSEQ multiplex PCR; TCRdb stores in-frame clones only, minus some. The table has roughly 78,000 clones, 60% to 75% seen once. Sequenced material: PBMCs. These receptors were taken from a man aged 35 to 55 in good health and CMV-seropositive. The CDR3 runs from the conserved cysteine through the conserved F or W. Only part of the rows carry a size: once, few, many, or a class if the clone is expanded.

j_gene: TRBJ1-2; abundance: .; v_gene: TRBV7-8; CDR3aa: CASSIQGGYGYTF
j_gene: TRBJ1-5; abundance: few; v_gene: TRBV28; CDR3aa: CASSLDENQPQHF
j_gene: TRBJ2-5; abundance: .; v_gene: TRBV7-3; CDR3aa: CASSMDRETQYF
j_gene: TRBJ2-1; abundance: .; v_gene: TRBV7-2; CDR3aa: CASSLGLAGYNEQFF
j_gene: TRBJ1-6; abundance: .; v_gene: TRBV23-1; CDR3aa: CASSQSCAGGDNSLLHF
j_gene: TRBJ1-5; abundance: .; v_gene: TRBV9; CDR3aa: CASSATGNSNQPQHF
j_gene: TRBJ2-3; abundance: .; v_gene: TRBV4-1; CDR3aa: CASSQETDRGRGDF
j_gene: TRBJ2-7; abundance: few; v_gene: TRBV4-1; CDR3aa: CASSQDRGAKEQYF
j_gene: TRBJ2-3; abundance: .; v_gene: TRBV4-1; CDR3aa: CASSQVRDTQYF
j_gene: TRBJ1-1; abundance: .; v_gene: TRBV11-3; CDR3aa: CASSLSWGDSNTEAFF
j_gene: TRBJ2-7; abundance: .; v_gene: TRBV27; CDR3aa: CASSQRGGPYEQYF
j_gene: TRBJ1-1; abundance: once; v_gene: TRBV7-3; CDR3aa: CASSLWAGGNTEAFF
j_gene: TRBJ2-5; abundance: .; v_gene: TRBV6-6; CDR3aa: CVTLTSGGGETQYF
j_gene: TRBJ1-2; abundance: .; v_gene: TRBV2; CDR3aa: CASSEDMTGFGGYTF